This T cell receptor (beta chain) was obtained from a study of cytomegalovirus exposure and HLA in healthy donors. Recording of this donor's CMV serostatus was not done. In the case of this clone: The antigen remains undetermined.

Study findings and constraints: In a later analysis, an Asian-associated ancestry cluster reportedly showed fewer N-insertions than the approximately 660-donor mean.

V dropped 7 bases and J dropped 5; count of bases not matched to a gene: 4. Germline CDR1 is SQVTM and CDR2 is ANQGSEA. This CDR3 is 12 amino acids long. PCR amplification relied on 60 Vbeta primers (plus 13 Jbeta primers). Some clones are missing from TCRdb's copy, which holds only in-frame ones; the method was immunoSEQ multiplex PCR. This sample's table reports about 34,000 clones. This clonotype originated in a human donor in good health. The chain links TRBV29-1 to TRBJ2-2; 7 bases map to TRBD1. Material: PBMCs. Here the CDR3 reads CSALQGTGELFF. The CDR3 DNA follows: TGCAGCGCATTACAGGGGACCGGGGAGCTGTTTTTT.